This TCR beta chain was retrieved from a study of cytomegalovirus exposure and HLA in healthy donors. General study findings and limits: In an earlier analysis, productive rearrangement rates for most beta V segments clustered near 87% or 30%. Researchers reported in a later analysis that common viral pathogens appeared linked to several top clusters. Researchers reported that a few CMV-associated chains were confirmed in vitro as CMV antigen-specific.

Worth noting for this clone: The target antigen is unknown.

The study ran its PCR with 60 Vbeta and 13 Jbeta primers. Method: immunoSEQ multiplex PCR; TCRdb's copy keeps in-frame clones and lacks some. This sample has 80,000 to 95,000 clones, with around nine tenths found just once. Sequencing was performed on PBMCs. This TCR was sampled from a man aged 25-45 years in good health and CMV-seropositive.

The CDR3 DNA follows: TGTGCCATCAGTGAGTCGACTAGCGGGAGTAGTCCAGATACGCAGTATTTT. It encodes CAISESTSGSSPDTQYF. This chain links TRBV10-3 with TRBJ2-3; 12 nucleotides match TRBD2. Germline V CDR1 and CDR2: ENHRY, SYGVKD. Trimming at V came to 0 bases and at J to 4 bases, leaving 5 bases not matched to a gene. This CDR3 region has 17 residues.